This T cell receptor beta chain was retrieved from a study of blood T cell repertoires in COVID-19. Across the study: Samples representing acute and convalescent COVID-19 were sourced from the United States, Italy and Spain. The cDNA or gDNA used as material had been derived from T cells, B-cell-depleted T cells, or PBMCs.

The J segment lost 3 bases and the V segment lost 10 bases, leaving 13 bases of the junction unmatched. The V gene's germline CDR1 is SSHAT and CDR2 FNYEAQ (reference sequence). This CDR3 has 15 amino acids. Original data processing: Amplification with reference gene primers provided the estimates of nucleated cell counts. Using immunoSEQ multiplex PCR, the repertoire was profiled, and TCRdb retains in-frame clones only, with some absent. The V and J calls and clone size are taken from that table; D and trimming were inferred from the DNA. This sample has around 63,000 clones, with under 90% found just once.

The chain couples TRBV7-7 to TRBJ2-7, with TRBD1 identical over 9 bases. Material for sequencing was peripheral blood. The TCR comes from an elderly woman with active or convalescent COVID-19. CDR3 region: CATSDPSGQGYEQYF. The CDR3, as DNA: TGTGCCACCTCCGATCCCTCGGGACAGGGCTACGAGCAGTACTTC.